This T cell receptor (beta chain) stems from a study of memory CD4+ T cells and cytomegalovirus serostatus. Study observations and caveats: CD4+ memory repertoires contained about two fifths of the 164 reported CMV TCRbeta sequences.

Single viable CD3+CD4+CD8-CD45RO+ cells were sorted as the memory CD4+ T cells. Germline V gene sequence: CDR1 SNHLY, CDR2 FYNNEI. With 6 bases clipped from V and 3 bases from J, the junction kept 6 bases outside the gene matches. The length of the CDR3 is 15 residues. A note on this clone: The antigen remains unidentified.

Assay used: immunoSEQ multiplex PCR; TCRdb lists only in-frame clones, some missing. This table holds fewer than 50,000 clones, roughly 78% found once. The receptor was isolated from an adult in good health and CMV-seropositive. The material sequenced was memory CD4+ T cells from blood. V is TRBV2 and J is TRBJ1-4; 8 nucleotides line up with TRBD1. CDR3 sequence reads: CASRAGTGSNEKLFF. CDR3 bases: TGTGCCAGCAGAGCTGGGACAGGTTCTAATGAAAAACTGTTTTTT.